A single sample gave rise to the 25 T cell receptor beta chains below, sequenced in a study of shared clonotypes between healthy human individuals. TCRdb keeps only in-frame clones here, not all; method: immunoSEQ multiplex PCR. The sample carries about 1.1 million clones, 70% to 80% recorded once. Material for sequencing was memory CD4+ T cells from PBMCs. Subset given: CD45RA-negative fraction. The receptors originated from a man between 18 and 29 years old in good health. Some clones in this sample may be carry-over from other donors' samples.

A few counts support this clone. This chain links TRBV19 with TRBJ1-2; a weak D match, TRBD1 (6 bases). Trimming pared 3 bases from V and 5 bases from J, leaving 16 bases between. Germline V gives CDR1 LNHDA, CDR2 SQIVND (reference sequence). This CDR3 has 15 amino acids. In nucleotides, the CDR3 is TGTGCCAGTAGTATCAGATGGCAGGGGCCGTATGGCTACACCTTC. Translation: CASSIRWQGPYGYTF.

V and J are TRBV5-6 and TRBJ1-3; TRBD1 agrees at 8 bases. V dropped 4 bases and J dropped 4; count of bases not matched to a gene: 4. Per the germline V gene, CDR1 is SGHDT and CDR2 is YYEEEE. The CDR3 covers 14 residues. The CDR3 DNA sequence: TGTGCCAGCAGCGTGGACAGGGAAGGAAACACCATATATTTT. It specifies CASSVDREGNTIYF.

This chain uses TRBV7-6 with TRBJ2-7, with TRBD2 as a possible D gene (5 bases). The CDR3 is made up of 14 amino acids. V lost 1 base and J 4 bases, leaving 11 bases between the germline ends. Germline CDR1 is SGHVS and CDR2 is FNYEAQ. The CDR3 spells CASSLGGSGYEQYF. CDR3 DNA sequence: TGTGCCAGCAGCTTAGGTGGGAGTGGGTACGAGCAGTACTTC.

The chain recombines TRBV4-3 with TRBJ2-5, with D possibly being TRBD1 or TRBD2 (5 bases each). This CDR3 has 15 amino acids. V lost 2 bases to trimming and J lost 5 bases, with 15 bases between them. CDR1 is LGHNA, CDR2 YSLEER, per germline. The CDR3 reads CASSQQSGTPETQYF. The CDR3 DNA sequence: TGCGCCAGCAGCCAACAATCCGGGACCCCCGAGACCCAGTACTTC.

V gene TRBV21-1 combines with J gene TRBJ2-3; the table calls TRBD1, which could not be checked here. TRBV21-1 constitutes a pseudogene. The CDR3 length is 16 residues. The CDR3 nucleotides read TGTGCCAGCAGCGATACCGGGACAGGGCGGACAGATACGCAGTATTTT. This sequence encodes CASSDTGTGRTDTQYF.

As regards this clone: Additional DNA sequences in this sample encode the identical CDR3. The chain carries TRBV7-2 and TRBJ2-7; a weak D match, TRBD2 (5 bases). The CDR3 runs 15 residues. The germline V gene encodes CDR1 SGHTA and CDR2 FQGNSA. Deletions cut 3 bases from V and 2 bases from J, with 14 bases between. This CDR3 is CASSFGLAETYEQYF. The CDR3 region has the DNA TGTGCCAGCAGCTTCGGGCTAGCCGAGACCTACGAGCAGTACTTC.

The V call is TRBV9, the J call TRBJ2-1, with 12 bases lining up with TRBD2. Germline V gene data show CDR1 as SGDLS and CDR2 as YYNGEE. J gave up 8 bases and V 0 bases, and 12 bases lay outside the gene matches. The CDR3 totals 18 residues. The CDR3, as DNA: TGTGCCAGCAGCGTAGGAACTATGGCTAGCGGGAGGGGCGATGAGCAGTTCTTC. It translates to CASSVGTMASGRGDEQFF.

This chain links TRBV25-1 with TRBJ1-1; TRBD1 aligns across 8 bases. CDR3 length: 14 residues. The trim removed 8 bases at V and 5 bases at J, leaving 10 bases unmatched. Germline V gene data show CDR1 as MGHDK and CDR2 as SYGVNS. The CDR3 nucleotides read TGTGCCAGCCCATGGACAGGGCGGAGGACTGAAGCTTTCTTT. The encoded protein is CASPWTGRRTEAFF.

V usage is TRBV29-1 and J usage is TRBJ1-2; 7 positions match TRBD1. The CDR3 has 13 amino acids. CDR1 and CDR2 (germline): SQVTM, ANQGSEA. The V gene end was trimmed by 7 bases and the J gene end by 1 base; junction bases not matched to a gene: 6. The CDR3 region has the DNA TGCAGCGCTGGACAGGAGGGTAACTATGGCTACACCTTC. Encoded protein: CSAGQEGNYGYTF.

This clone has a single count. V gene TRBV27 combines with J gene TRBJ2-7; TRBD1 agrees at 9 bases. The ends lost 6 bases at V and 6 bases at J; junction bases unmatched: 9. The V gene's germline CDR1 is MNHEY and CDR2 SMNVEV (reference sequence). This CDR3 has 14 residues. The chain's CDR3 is CASSLGTGTREQYF. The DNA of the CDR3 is TGTGCCAGCAGCTTGGGGACAGGGACTCGCGAGCAGTACTTC.

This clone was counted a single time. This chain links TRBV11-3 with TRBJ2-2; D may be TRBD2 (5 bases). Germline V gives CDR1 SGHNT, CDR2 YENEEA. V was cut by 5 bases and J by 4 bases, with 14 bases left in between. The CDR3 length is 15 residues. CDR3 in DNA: TGTGCCAGCAGCCCCGGAGGTCAACCCACCGGGGAGCTGTTTTTT. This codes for CASSPGGQPTGELFF.

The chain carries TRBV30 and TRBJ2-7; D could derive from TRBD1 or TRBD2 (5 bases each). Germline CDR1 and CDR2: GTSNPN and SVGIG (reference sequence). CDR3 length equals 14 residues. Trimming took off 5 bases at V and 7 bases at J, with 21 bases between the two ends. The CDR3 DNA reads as TGTGCCTGGCCTCTTCGGGGCCCCTTCTGGGAGCAGTACTTC. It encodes CAWPLRGPFWEQYF.

In DNA form, the CDR3 reads TGTGCCAGCAGAGATTTAGGGAGTGCAACTAATGAAAAACTGTTTTTT. Translation: CASRDLGSATNEKLFF. This chain uses TRBV28 with TRBJ1-4; D ambiguous. V was trimmed by 6 bases and J by 0 bases, leaving 14 bases between them. The CDR3 has 16 amino acids. CDR1 is MDHEN and CDR2 is SYDVKM in the germline V gene.

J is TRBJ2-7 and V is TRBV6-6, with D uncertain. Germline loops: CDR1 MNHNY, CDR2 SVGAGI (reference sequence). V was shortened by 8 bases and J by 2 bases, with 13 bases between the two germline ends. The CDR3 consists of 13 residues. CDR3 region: CASGTDGAYEQYF. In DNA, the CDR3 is TGTGCCAGCGGAACGGACGGAGCCTACGAGCAGTACTTC.

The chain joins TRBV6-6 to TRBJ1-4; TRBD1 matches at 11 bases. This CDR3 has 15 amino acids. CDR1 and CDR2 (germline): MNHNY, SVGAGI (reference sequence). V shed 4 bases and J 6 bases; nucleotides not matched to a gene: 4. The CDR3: CASSFPGQGDEKLFF. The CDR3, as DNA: TGTGCCAGCAGTTTCCCGGGACAGGGGGATGAAAAACTGTTTTTT.

CDR3 DNA sequence: TGTGCCAGCAGCTTAAGCCCCATCCTAGATCGGGAGCAGTACTTC. This codes for CASSLSPILDREQYF. The rearrangement joins TRBV7-3 to TRBJ2-7, with unresolved D. Germline CDR1 reads SGHTA; CDR2 reads FQGTGA. This CDR3 contains 15 residues. With 1 base removed from V and 7 bases from J, the gap between germline ends came to 17 bases. Based on the CDR3 plus reference TRBV7-3 and TRBJ2-7, the full variable domain is GAGVSQTPSNKVTEKGKYVELRCDPISGHTALYWYRQSLGQGPEFLIYFQGTGAADDSGLPNDRFFAVRPEGSVSTLKIQRTERGDSAVYLCASSLSPILDREQYFGPGTRLTVT.

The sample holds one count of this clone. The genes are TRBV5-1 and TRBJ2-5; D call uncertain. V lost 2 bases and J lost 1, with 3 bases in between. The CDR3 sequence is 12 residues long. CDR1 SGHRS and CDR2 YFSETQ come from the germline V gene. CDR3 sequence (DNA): TGCGCCAGCAGCTTCGTCCAAGAGACCCAGTACTTC. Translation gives CASSFVQETQYF. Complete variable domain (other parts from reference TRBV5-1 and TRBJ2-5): KAGVTQTPRYLIKTRGQQVTLSCSPISGHRSVSWYQQTPGQGLQFLFEYFSETQRNKGNFPGRFSGRQFSNSRSEMNVSTLELGDSALYLCASSFVQETQYFGPGTRLLVL.

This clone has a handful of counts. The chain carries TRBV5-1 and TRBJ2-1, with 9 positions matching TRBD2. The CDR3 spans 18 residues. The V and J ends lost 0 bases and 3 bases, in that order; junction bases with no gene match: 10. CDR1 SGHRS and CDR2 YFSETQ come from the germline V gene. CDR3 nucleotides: TGCGCCAGCAGCTTGGGGCTAGCGGGAACCCCCTTCTACAATGAGCAGTTCTTC. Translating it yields CASSLGLAGTPFYNEQFF.

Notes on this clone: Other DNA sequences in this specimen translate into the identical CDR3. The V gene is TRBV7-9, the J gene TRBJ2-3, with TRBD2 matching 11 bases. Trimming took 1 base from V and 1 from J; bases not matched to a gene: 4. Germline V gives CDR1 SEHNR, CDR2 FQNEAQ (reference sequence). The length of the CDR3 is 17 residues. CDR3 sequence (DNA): TGTGCCAGCAGCTTAGGGCTAGCGGGAGGAGGCACAGATACGCAGTATTTT. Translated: CASSLGLAGGGTDTQYF.

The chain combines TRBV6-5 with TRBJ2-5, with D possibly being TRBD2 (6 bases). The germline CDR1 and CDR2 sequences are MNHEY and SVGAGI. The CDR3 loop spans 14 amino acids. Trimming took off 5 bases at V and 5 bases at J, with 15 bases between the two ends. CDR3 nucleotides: TGTGCCAGCAGTGCCAATGGAGGGCGGGAGACCCAGTACTTC. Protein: CASSANGGRETQYF.

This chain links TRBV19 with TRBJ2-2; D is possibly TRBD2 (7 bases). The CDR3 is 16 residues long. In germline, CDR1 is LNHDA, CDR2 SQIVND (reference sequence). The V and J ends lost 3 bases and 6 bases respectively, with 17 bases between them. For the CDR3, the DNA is TGTGCCAGTAGTATCCGGGCGGGGGCGCCTTCCGGGGAGCTGTTTTTT. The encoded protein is CASSIRAGAPSGELFF.

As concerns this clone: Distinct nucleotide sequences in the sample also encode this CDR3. The CDR3 spells CASSDRVSNQPQHF. The CDR3 coding sequence is TGTGCCAGCAGTGACAGGGTGAGCAATCAGCCCCAGCATTTT. The chain combines TRBV2 with TRBJ1-5; tentatively, D is TRBD1 (5 bases). V dropped 3 bases and J dropped 1 base, with 7 bases sitting between them. The CDR3 contains 14 residues. In germline, CDR1 is SNHLY, CDR2 FYNNEI.

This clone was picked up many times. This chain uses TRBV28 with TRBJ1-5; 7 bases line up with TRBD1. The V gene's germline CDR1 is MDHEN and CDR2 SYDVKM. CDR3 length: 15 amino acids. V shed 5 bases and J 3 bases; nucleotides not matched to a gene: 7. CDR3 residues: CASSGTAFYNQPQHF. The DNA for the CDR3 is TGTGCCAGCAGTGGGACAGCTTTTTACAATCAGCCCCAGCATTTT.

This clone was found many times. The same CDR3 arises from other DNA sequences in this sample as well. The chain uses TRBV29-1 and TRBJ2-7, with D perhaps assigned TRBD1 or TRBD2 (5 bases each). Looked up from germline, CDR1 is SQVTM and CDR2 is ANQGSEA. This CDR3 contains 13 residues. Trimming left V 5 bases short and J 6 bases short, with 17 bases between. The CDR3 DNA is TGCAGCGTTCTGATGCAGGGTGCGGGCGAGCAGTACTTC. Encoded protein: CSVLMQGAGEQYF.

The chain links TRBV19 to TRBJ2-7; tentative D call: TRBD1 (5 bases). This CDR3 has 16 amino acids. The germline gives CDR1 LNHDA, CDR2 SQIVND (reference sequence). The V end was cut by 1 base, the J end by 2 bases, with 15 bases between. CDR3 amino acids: CASSIVMSQGTYEQYF. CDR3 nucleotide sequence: TGTGCCAGTAGTATAGTAATGAGTCAGGGAACCTACGAGCAGTACTTC. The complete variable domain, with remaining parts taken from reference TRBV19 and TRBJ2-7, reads DGGITQSPKYLFRKEGQNVTLSCEQNLNHDAMYWYRQDPGQGLRLIYYSQIVNDFQKGDIAEGYSVSREKKESFPLTVTSAQKNPTAFYLCASSIVMSQGTYEQYFGPGTRLTVT.